This T cell receptor (beta chain) was sequenced for a study of regulatory T cells in long-lasting Graves disease. The length of the CDR3 is 17 residues. Between the trimmed V and J ends, which lost 0 bases and 2 bases, there was a span of 15 bases. The germline V gene encodes CDR1 SGHAT and CDR2 FQNNGV. This clonotype turned up a few times. Its antigen remains unidentified. Documented time point: persistent/refractory GD, antithyroid drugs over 5 years with positive TRAb. The authors made the TCR library using RNA they extracted from PBMCs. Combining iRepertoire HTBI primers with Arm-PCR of CDR3 regions, the authors built TCR beta libraries. Each CDR3 protein is one row after TCRdb ran MiXCR on the multiplex PCR reads. The sample has hundreds of thousands of distinct CDR3 sequences; about a fifth are singletons. Study-level results: Persistent Graves' cases showed lower TCR diversity than newly diagnosed cases.

Sequencing used peripheral blood mononuclear cells (PBMCs), obtained when the disease was refractory, from a patient treated with antithyroid drugs. The V call is TRBV11-2, the J call TRBJ2-3; either TRBD1 or TRBD2 may supply D (6 bases each). This receptor was taken from a female donor with Graves disease. The CDR3 protein is CASSLDWGAAPTDTQYF. The CDR3, as DNA: TGTGCCAGCAGCTTAGATTGGGGGGCGGCCCCCACAGATACGCAGTATTTT.